These 26 T cell receptor beta chains were sequenced from one sample in a study of shared clonotypes between healthy human individuals (dated by TCRdb to the early 2020s). Libraries were made using the immunoSEQ multiplex PCR assay. TCRdb's version of the immuneACCESS table is confined to in-frame rearrangements and falls short of the full clone set. An unresolved V gene accounts for under half of the shortfall where checked; the remainder is of unknown origin. The sample table holds about 610,000 clones, of which roughly 97% were seen once. The ten top clones hold less than 0.065% of the sample. The sample consisted of naive CD4+ T cells sorted from blood. This specimen's cell subset or site label, interpreted: CD45RA+ positively selected. The receptors stem from a woman aged 30 to 39 in good health.

The chain has TRBV7-9 and TRBJ1-4; possibly TRBD1 for D (5 bases). The length of the CDR3 is 12 residues. The germline V gene encodes CDR1 SEHNR and CDR2 FQNEAQ (reference sequence). V lost 7 bases to trimming and J lost 8 bases, with 11 bases between them. The CDR3 nucleotides read TGTGCCAGCAAGGGGTTTGAAGAAAAACTGTTTTTT. Protein sequence: CASKGFEEKLFF.

This chain uses TRBV5-1 with TRBJ1-4; unclear D gene. V lost 4 bases to trimming and J lost 8 bases, with 9 bases between them. Germline V gene data show CDR1 as SGHRS and CDR2 as YFSETQ. There are 12 residues in the CDR3. Here the CDR3 DNA reads TGCGCCAGCAGCCCCGATAGGGAAAAACTGTTTTTT. Protein product: CASSPDREKLFF.

This chain connects TRBV27 to TRBJ1-1; TRBD1 might be the D (5 bases). The CDR3 loop spans 14 amino acids. V lost 3 bases and J 6 bases, leaving 14 bases between the germline ends. The germline CDR1 and CDR2 sequences are MNHEY and SMNVEV (reference sequence). CDR3 nucleotide sequence: TGTGCCAGCAGTTTGCACACGTCGGGGCCTGAAGCTTTCTTT. It encodes CASSLHTSGPEAFF.

This chain uses TRBV15 with TRBJ2-7, with 8 positions matching TRBD2. The germline V gene encodes CDR1 LNHNV and CDR2 YYDKDF (reference sequence). V lost 5 bases and J lost 2; bases outside the gene matches: 17. The length of the CDR3 is 18 residues. The CDR3 nucleotides read TGTGCCACCAGCGGGGGGTTGATCAGGACTAGCTCTCCCTACGAGCAGTACTTC. It codes for CATSGGLIRTSSPYEQYF.

This sequence joins TRBV28 and TRBJ1-2; no firm D call. The CDR3 sequence is 14 residues long. V was cut by 2 bases and J by 7 bases, with 14 bases left in between. Germline CDR1 and CDR2: MDHEN and SYDVKM. The DNA of the CDR3 is TGTGCCAGCAGTTTAAATAGTGTTCCCTTTGGCTACACCTTC. As protein: CASSLNSVPFGYTF.

This clone is a singleton in its sample. The chain combines TRBV5-1 with TRBJ2-7, with 8 bases fitting TRBD2. V lost 0 bases, J lost 2 bases, and 10 bases stayed unmatched. The CDR3 spans 17 residues. The germline CDR1 and CDR2 sequences are SGHRS and YFSETQ. The CDR3 here is CASSLVPSGSLTYEQYF. The DNA of the CDR3 is TGCGCCAGCAGCTTGGTCCCCAGCGGGAGTTTGACCTACGAGCAGTACTTC.

The V and J genes are TRBV11-2 and TRBJ1-6; the D gene is possibly TRBD1 (5 bases). Germline CDR1 reads SGHAT; CDR2 reads FQNNGV. Trimming pared 5 bases from V and 7 bases from J, leaving 12 bases between. CDR3 length: 14 residues. The CDR3, as DNA: TGTGCCAGCAGCACGGACATAAGGAATTCACCCCTCCACTTT. Translation gives CASSTDIRNSPLHF.

The chain carries TRBV19 and TRBJ1-5; TRBD1 agrees at 9 bases. CDR1 is LNHDA and CDR2 is SQIVND in the germline V gene (reference sequence). The junction had 5 bases not matched to a gene; V was cut back by 6 bases and J by 2 bases. This CDR3 is built from 15 residues. The CDR3 sequence is CASSLRDRGNQPQHF. The CDR3 DNA is TGTGCCAGTAGCCTCCGGGACAGGGGCAATCAGCCCCAGCATTTT. Using reference TRBV19 and TRBJ1-5 for the parts outside the CDR3, the full variable domain is DGGITQSPKYLFRKEGQNVTLSCEQNLNHDAMYWYRQDPGQGLRLIYYSQIVNDFQKGDIAEGYSVSREKKESFPLTVTSAQKNPTAFYLCASSLRDRGNQPQHFGDGTRLSIL.

This clone was seen just once. This sequence joins TRBV7-9 and TRBJ1-5; D ambiguous. The length of the CDR3 is 16 residues. Trimming removed 1 base at V and 3 bases at J, with 13 bases between. CDR1 is SEHNR, CDR2 FQNEAQ, per germline (reference sequence). The CDR3 spells CASSLEGSLVNQPQHF. In DNA, the CDR3 is TGTGCCAGCAGCTTAGAAGGCTCGTTAGTCAATCAGCCCCAGCATTTT.

V gene TRBV10-3 combines with J gene TRBJ2-7; D gene unclear. With 3 bases removed from V and 2 bases from J, the gap between germline ends came to 11 bases. Looked up from germline, CDR1 is ENHRY and CDR2 is SYGVKD. This CDR3 comprises 14 residues. This CDR3 is CAISENRVTYEQYF. Here the CDR3 DNA reads TGTGCCATCAGTGAAAATAGGGTTACCTACGAGCAGTACTTC.

The rearrangement links TRBV7-6 to TRBJ1-4, with D perhaps matching TRBD1 (5 bases). The CDR3 is 17 residues long. The V end was cut by 5 bases, the J end by 7 bases, with 23 bases between. In germline, CDR1 is SGHVS, CDR2 FNYEAQ. Written as DNA, the CDR3 is TGTGCCAGCAGCCCAAACCCGCAGGGACCGGGGGGTGAAAAACTGTTTTTT. This translates into CASSPNPQGPGGEKLFF.

The chain carries TRBV6-5 and TRBJ1-6; 7 positions match TRBD1. The CDR3 loop spans 16 amino acids. V shed 2 bases, J shed 7 bases, and the junction held 8 bases outside the gene matches. CDR1 and CDR2 from the germline V gene are MNHEY and SVGAGI. The CDR3 region has the DNA TGTGCCAGCAGTTACGGATCGGGGACAGCCAATTCACCCCTCCACTTT. Its protein product is CASSYGSGTANSPLHF.

V usage is TRBV6-6 and J usage is TRBJ1-5; D uncertain. The CDR3 has 13 residues. The germline V gene encodes CDR1 MNHNY and CDR2 SVGAGI (reference sequence). V lost 0 bases and J lost 8, with 8 bases in between. The CDR3 here is CASSYSGNEPQHF. CDR3 DNA sequence: TGTGCCAGCAGTTACTCTGGGAATGAGCCCCAGCATTTT.

This rearrangement joins TRBV5-6 to TRBJ2-7; possible D gene TRBD1, 6 bases. The CDR3 totals 16 residues. Germline loops: CDR1 SGHDT, CDR2 YYEEEE. V lost 0 bases and J lost 4, with 17 bases in between. In nucleotides, the CDR3 is TGTGCCAGCAGCTTGGCCAAGGGGACATCCTCTTACGAGCAGTACTTC. Translation gives CASSLAKGTSSYEQYF.

The chain is built from TRBV2 and TRBJ2-2; the D gene could be TRBD1 or TRBD2 (5 bases each). V shed 7 bases and J shed 4 bases, with 16 bases lying between them. CDR3 length: 15 residues. Per the germline V gene, CDR1 is SNHLY and CDR2 is FYNNEI. CDR3 loop: CASTGTLGGTGELFF. CDR3 sequence (DNA): TGTGCCAGCACCGGGACCCTCGGAGGCACCGGGGAGCTGTTTTTT.

The chain has TRBV27 and TRBJ1-5; a possible D gene is TRBD1 (5 bases). Per the germline V gene, CDR1 is MNHEY and CDR2 is SMNVEV (reference sequence). There are 18 residues in the CDR3. Trimming stripped 2 bases from V and 0 bases from J, with 17 bases between. The CDR3 loop is CASSLTWGRVDSNQPQHF. The CDR3 nucleotides read TGTGCCAGCAGTTTAACCTGGGGCAGGGTCGATAGCAATCAGCCCCAGCATTTT.

About this clone: The sample has other DNA sequences that encode this CDR3 too. The chain combines TRBV7-6 with TRBJ1-4, with a tentative D call TRBD1 (5 bases). Germline V gene lookup returns CDR1 SGHVS and CDR2 FNYEAQ. The CDR3 has 14 residues. Between the trimmed V and J ends, which lost 5 bases and 2 bases, there was a span of 9 bases. CDR3 amino acids: CASSLGATNEKLFF. The CDR3 DNA reads TGTGCCAGCAGCCTTGGGGCGACTAATGAAAAACTGTTTTTT.

The V gene is TRBV10-3, the J gene TRBJ2-5; a possible D gene is TRBD1 (6 bases). The germline gives CDR1 ENHRY, CDR2 SYGVKD. This CDR3 region has 13 residues. Trimming took 4 bases from V and 0 from J, leaving 6 bases between them. The CDR3 sequence is CAISGQDQETQYF. DNA for the CDR3: TGTGCCATCAGTGGACAGGACCAAGAGACCCAGTACTTC.

In the case of this clone: The same CDR3 arises from other DNA sequences in this sample as well. This rearrangement joins TRBV28 to TRBJ1-5, with D unresolved. Germline CDR1 and CDR2: MDHEN and SYDVKM. Trimming cost V 5 bases and J 1 base, with 6 bases left between them. The CDR3 covers 13 residues. The CDR3 nucleotides are TGTGCCAGCAGTCTTCGCAGCAATCAGCCCCAGCATTTT. This gives the protein CASSLRSNQPQHF.

V gene TRBV4-2 combines with J gene TRBJ1-5, with D uncertain. CDR1 is LGHNA and CDR2 is YNFKEQ in the germline V gene. This CDR3 is built from 14 residues. Between the trimmed V and J ends, which lost 0 bases and 6 bases, there was a span of 9 bases. The CDR3 reads CASSQEGAGQPQHF. The DNA of the CDR3 is TGTGCCAGCAGCCAAGAGGGCGCGGGTCAGCCCCAGCATTTT.

The chain has TRBV28 and TRBJ2-1; TRBD1 matches at 9 bases. Germline V gives CDR1 MDHEN, CDR2 SYDVKM. This CDR3 spans 17 amino acids. V lost 5 bases and J lost 5; bases outside the gene matches: 13. The chain's CDR3 is CASSDPLGQGSHNEQFF. The CDR3 DNA is TGTGCCAGCAGTGACCCATTAGGACAGGGGTCGCACAATGAGCAGTTCTTC.

This rearrangement joins TRBV5-6 to TRBJ1-2; D remains ambiguous. Trimming left V 2 bases short and J 8 bases short, with 16 bases between. The CDR3 has 14 residues. Per the germline V gene, CDR1 is SGHDT and CDR2 is YYEEEE. CDR3 in DNA: TGTGCCAGCAGCTTAGATGGAGGGATCAGGGGCTACACCTTC. It specifies CASSLDGGIRGYTF.

The chain combines TRBV5-8 with TRBJ2-3; no clear D. The CDR3 sequence is 15 residues long. V gave up 3 bases and J gave up 2 bases, with 13 bases separating them. Looked up from germline, CDR1 is SGHTS and CDR2 is YDEGEE. As DNA, the CDR3 is TGTGCCAGCAGCTCCCTACTCGGGCTCACAGATACGCAGTATTTT. Protein product: CASSSLLGLTDTQYF.

V and J are TRBV5-5 and TRBJ1-5; 9 bases fit TRBD1. Trimming at V came to 4 bases and at J to 6 bases, leaving 11 bases not matched to a gene. CDR3 length equals 16 residues. Germline V lookup: CDR1 SGHKS, CDR2 YYEKEE (reference sequence). CDR3 DNA sequence: TGTGCCAGCAGCACGGACAGGGGCGCGCGGGCTCAGCCCCAGCATTTT. This translates into CASSTDRGARAQPQHF.

This chain uses TRBV7-8 with TRBJ2-7; 8 bases are a match to TRBD1. The CDR3 sequence is 20 residues long. V lost 1 base and J lost 5; bases outside the gene matches: 22. CDR1 and CDR2 (germline): SGHVS, FQNEAQ. The CDR3 spells CASSLGSWKRAGPGGDEQYF. DNA of the CDR3: TGTGCCAGCAGCTTAGGATCATGGAAGAGAGCTGGTCCAGGGGGCGACGAGCAGTACTTC.

The V and J genes are TRBV5-1 and TRBJ1-2, with D unclear. The CDR3 sequence is 13 residues long. V lost 0 bases, J lost 2 bases, and 5 bases lay in between. Germline-derived CDR1 and CDR2 are SGHRS and YFSETQ. Written as DNA, the CDR3 is TGCGCCAGCAGCTTGGTGGTGAACTATGGCTACACCTTC. This codes for CASSLVVNYGYTF.